These 3 T cell receptor beta chains were all obtained from the same sample, sequenced in a study of T cells in Graves' hyperthyroidism and ophthalmopathy (dated by TCRdb to between 2018 and 2021). The library was generated by multiplex PCR. Sequencing was performed on an Illumina HiSeq 2000. The TCR beta CDR3 regions were amplified from RNA transcripts. The first round of RT-PCR for the TCR CDR3 was performed with the HTBI primer set and the Qiagen OneStep RT-PCR kit. TCRdb handled the public reads itself, with Q25 trimming in fastp and clone calling in MiXCR, and kept productive beta chains. A single entry per CDR3 protein holds the most common genes and DNA from its merged rows. In all, the sample holds around 700,000 distinct CDR3 sequences, and under 45% of those were seen once. Jointly, the top ten make up about a third of the sample. The sequenced sample consisted of blood. Every receptor here comes from a woman in her thirties or forties with Graves' hyperthyroidism.

This clonotype was seen repeatedly, ten times or more. This chain links TRBV7-2 with TRBJ1-6; tentatively, D is TRBD1 (5 bases). Germline V CDR1 and CDR2: SGHTA, FQGNSA. The V gene lost 6 bases and the J gene lost 4 bases, with 10 bases spanning the gap. The CDR3 has 14 residues. CDR3 bases: TGTGCCAGCAGATCGGGGCCGTATAATTCACCCCTCCACTTT. It codes for CASRSGPYNSPLHF.

The CDR3 DNA is TGTGCCAGTAGTACAGGACAGCCTGTAGTATTGTTTTTT. It is translated as CASSTGQPVVLFF. The chain recombines TRBV19 with TRBJ1-4, with D possibly matching TRBD1 (6 bases). Per germline, CDR1 LNHDA and CDR2 SQIVND (reference sequence). Trimming left V 4 bases short and J 15 bases short, with 18 bases between. The CDR3 is 13 residues long.

This clonotype has a handful of counts. At one of its ends the junction is not consistent with the germline gene, which may arise from a read error. The chain links TRBV11-2 to TRBJ1-6; no definite D call. Germline-derived CDR1 and CDR2 are SGHAT and FQNNGV. CDR3 length: 18 residues. This chain's CDR3 is CASSQDLRRTGSVSPLHF. As DNA, the CDR3 is TGCGCCAGCAGCCAAGATCTTCGGCGGACCGGGAGTGTTTCACCCCTCCACTTT.